The entry below describes one T cell receptor (beta chain). In the authors' methods: Quantification of nucleated cells was approximated via reference gene primer amplification. Assay used: immunoSEQ multiplex PCR; TCRdb lists only in-frame clones, some missing. The DNA gave D and trimming, while V, J and clone size come from that table. In the table there are about 220,000 clones, 84% of which are singletons. V dropped 0 bases and J dropped 5; count of bases not matched to a gene: 9. CDR1 and CDR2 from the germline V gene are LGHNA and YSLEER. This CDR3 contains 18 residues. The data originate from a study of blood T cell repertoires in COVID-19. In the study overall: The United States, Italy and Spain were the sources of the acute and convalescent COVID-19 samples. T cells, B-cell-depleted T cells, or PBMCs supplied cDNA or gDNA.

This chain joins TRBV4-3 and TRBJ2-3; 12 nucleotides agree with TRBD2. Sample: peripheral blood. The receptor's source is a woman in her sixties or seventies with acute or convalescent COVID-19. The CDR3, as DNA: TGCGCCAGCAGCCAAGATTTTCCTTCTAGCGGGGGGGGAGATACGCAGTATTTT. The encoded protein is CASSQDFPSSGGGDTQYF.